Presented here are 7 T cell receptor beta chains from one specimen sequenced in a study of shared clonotypes between healthy human individuals. The table came from immunoSEQ multiplex PCR; TCRdb's copy has only in-frame clones and leaves some out. The sample shows about 2.2 million clones, 85% to 95% of them seen only once. CD8 cells classed as naive were CD45RO-negative and positively selected for CCR7, excluding terminally differentiated effector memory CD45RA+ cells. The sequenced sample was naive CD8+ T cells from PBMCs. Receptors were obtained from a man aged 18 to 35 in good health. Some clones in this sample may be carry-over from other donors' samples.

The sample holds one count of this clone. The same CDR3 also results from other DNA sequences found in this sample. CDR3 amino acids: CAISEGAEQYF. CDR3 in DNA: TGTGCCATCAGTGAAGGGGCCGAGCAGTACTTC. The gene calls are TRBV10-3 and TRBJ2-7; tentatively, D is TRBD1 (5 bases). CDR1 is ENHRY and CDR2 is SYGVKD in the germline V gene. Trimming removed 3 bases from V and 6 bases from J, with 6 bases in between. This CDR3 contains 11 residues.

The genes are TRBV9 and TRBJ2-7; D not resolved. The V gene lost 2 bases and the J gene lost 3 bases, with 15 bases spanning the gap. The CDR3 runs 15 residues. Germline V gene sequence: CDR1 SGDLS, CDR2 YYNGEE. This CDR3 reads CASSVSGFGGYEQYF. The DNA of the CDR3 is TGTGCCAGCAGCGTTTCAGGCTTTGGCGGCTACGAGCAGTACTTC.

This sequence joins TRBV19 and TRBJ2-1; 11 nucleotides match TRBD2. Germline assignment: CDR1 LNHDA and CDR2 SQIVND (reference sequence). V gave up 4 bases and J gave up 8 bases; unmatched junction bases: 13. The CDR3 sequence is 17 residues long. CDR3 coding DNA: TGTGCCAGTAGTAGAACCTACCCTAGCGGGAGGATAGATGAGCAGTTCTTC. This sequence encodes CASSRTYPSGRIDEQFF.

The CDR3 DNA is TGTGCCAGCAGCTTAGTTCAGGGGGGAAGAGGTGAGACCCAGTACTTC. Its translation: CASSLVQGGRGETQYF. The genes are TRBV7-6 and TRBJ2-5; a possible D gene is TRBD1 (7 bases). This CDR3 is built from 16 residues. V lost 1 base to trimming and J lost 5 bases, with 17 bases between them. Germline CDR1 reads SGHVS; CDR2 reads FNYEAQ.

The gene calls are TRBV10-1 and TRBJ2-7; D uncertain. This CDR3 is 16 amino acids long. Trimming removed 0 bases at V and 4 bases at J, with 16 bases between. CDR1 and CDR2 from the germline V gene are WNHNN and SYGVQD (reference sequence). CDR3 nucleotide sequence: TGCGCCAGCAGTGAGTCGGTCCGGGCTCCCTTATACGAGCAGTACTTC. This codes for CASSESVRAPLYEQYF.

This chain joins TRBV16 and TRBJ2-7; D not resolved. Germline CDR1 is KGHSY and CDR2 is FQNENV. Trimming left V 3 bases short and J 5 bases short, with 8 bases between. The CDR3 totals 12 residues. This CDR3 is CASSQGSNEQYF. The CDR3 DNA follows: TGTGCCAGCAGCCAGGGTTCCAACGAGCAGTACTTC.

This clone showed up just once. The genes are TRBV5-8 and TRBJ2-1; 8 bases map to TRBD2. CDR1 and CDR2 (germline): SGHTS, YDEGEE. This CDR3 is 15 amino acids long. V gave up 0 bases and J gave up 7 bases; unmatched junction bases: 6. CDR3: CASSLEGSGRNEQFF. Written as DNA, the CDR3 is TGTGCCAGCAGCTTGGAAGGGAGCGGGAGAAATGAGCAGTTCTTC.